This T cell receptor beta chain was retrieved from a study of cytomegalovirus exposure and HLA in healthy donors. The study, taken as a whole, reports: In an earlier analysis, productive rearrangement rates for most beta V segments clustered near 87% or 30%. Most TCR sequences were rare, but some public TCRs occurred in many donors.

13 Jbeta primers and 60 Vbeta primers were used for the PCR. Sequenced by immunoSEQ multiplex PCR; TCRdb stores in-frame clones only, minus some. The data contain 200,000 to 250,000 clones, roughly 80% of them singletons. Details on this clone: Its target is unknown.

Donors were ostensibly healthy at sampling, although undocumented immune exposures were probable. The CDR3 loop spans 16 amino acids. The V gene's germline CDR1 is SGHRS and CDR2 YFSETQ. V was cut by 7 bases and J by 3 bases, with 20 bases left in between. Sequenced sample: PBMCs. This chain connects TRBV5-1 to TRBJ1-3, with D possibly matching TRBD1 (6 bases). This sequence was found in a male donor in good health and CMV-seronegative. CDR3 in amino acids: CASAEAGTSFGNTIYF. DNA for the CDR3: TGCGCCAGCGCCGAAGCCGGGACATCCTTTGGAAACACCATATATTTT. Drawing the rest from reference TRBV5-1 and TRBJ1-3, the complete variable domain is KAGVTQTPRYLIKTRGQQVTLSCSPISGHRSVSWYQQTPGQGLQFLFEYFSETQRNKGNFPGRFSGRQFSNSRSEMNVSTLELGDSALYLCASAEAGTSFGNTIYFGEGSWLTVV.